Sequencing of this TCR beta chain was carried out in a study of PD-1 blockade in classical Hodgkin lymphoma. Study-wide points: The study reported lower baseline TCR diversity in newly diagnosed patients than in healthy donors. The causes of the repertoire differences, possibly disease activity or prior therapy, remain undefined.

Clones were read by immunoSEQ multiplex PCR, and TCRdb kept only the in-frame ones, dropping some. Among tens of thousands of clones listed, roughly 93% were seen once. Details on this clone: The antigen is not known.

V lost 8 bases, J lost 4 bases, and 6 bases stayed unmatched. The germline V gene encodes CDR1 SNHLY and CDR2 FYNNEI. The length of the CDR3 is 14 residues. Sample time point: newly diagnosed, previously untreated cHL patient sample. Comparators were PBMCs taken from newly diagnosed, untreated classical Hodgkin lymphoma. The receptor was isolated from a human donor with classical Hodgkin lymphoma. The genes are TRBV2 and TRBJ1-1; TRBD1 matches 11 bases. Sequencing input: peripheral blood mononuclear cells (PBMCs). The CDR3 reads CASQGDRGFTEAFF. In DNA form, the CDR3 reads TGTGCCAGCCAGGGGGACAGGGGGTTCACTGAAGCTTTCTTT.